This paragraph covers one T cell receptor (beta chain) sequence. Antigen unknown. The isolated RNA, all of it, was reverse transcribed, so expressed TCRB transcripts were what got sequenced. Assay: immunoSEQ multiplex PCR; the TCRdb copy retains only in-frame clones and omits some. The repertoire holds 200,000 to 250,000 clones, with 11% as singletons. The authors obtained over 98% purity in all sorted populations. The sample comes from a study of beta chain features in type 1 diabetes. Study-wide results and caveats: Diminished insertions and augmented deletions at VDJ junctions characterized type 1 diabetes patients. There was a moderate but significant shortening of TCRB CDR3s in all four CD4+ subsets of Type 1 diabetes patients.

This TCR was recovered from a man aged 18 to 29 in good health. The specimen sequenced was central memory CD4+ T cells from blood.

CDR3: CASSLNPRGEAFF. The CDR3 DNA follows: TGTGCCAGCTCATTAAACCCCAGGGGTGAAGCTTTCTTT. The V gene is TRBV18, the J gene TRBJ1-1, with D tentatively TRBD1 (6 bases). V lost 5 bases, J lost 7 bases, and 14 bases lay in between. CDR3 length: 13 amino acids. Germline loops: CDR1 KGHSH, CDR2 LQKENI.